The 14 T cell receptor beta chains listed next were all sequenced from one sample in a study of molecular identifiers for immune sequencing clone quantification. Each CDR3 protein is one row after TCRdb ran MiXCR on the PCR reads. The table shows 250,000 to 350,000 distinct CDR3 sequences, with over 20% occurring only once. What was sequenced was naive CD8+ T cells from blood, with Jurkat cell RNA spiked in. Subset here: FACS-sorted CD8+CD4-CCR7+CD45RA+ naive T cells. The receptors were sampled from a human donor in good health. Some libraries in this study had Jurkat cell RNA spiked in.

This clonotype was seen only a few times. V usage is TRBV19 and J usage is TRBJ1-1; D is possibly TRBD1 (5 bases). Trimming removed 3 bases from V and 2 bases from J, with 10 bases in between. The CDR3 runs 14 residues. Germline assignment: CDR1 LNHDA and CDR2 SQIVND (reference sequence). The CDR3 DNA sequence: TGTGCCAGTAGTATCGGAACAGGTAACACTGAAGCTTTCTTT. Amino acid sequence: CASSIGTGNTEAFF.

The rearrangement links TRBV27 to TRBJ2-3; 12 bases match TRBD2. Per germline, CDR1 MNHEY and CDR2 SMNVEV (reference sequence). This CDR3 is 12 amino acids long. With V trimmed by 5 bases and J by 12 bases, 3 bases remained unmatched. DNA of the CDR3: TGTGCCAGCAGTCAGACTAGCGGGAGCCAGTATTTT. Translating it yields CASSQTSGSQYF.

This clonotype was seen repeatedly, ten times or more. J is TRBJ2-7 and V is TRBV7-6, with 11 bases fitting TRBD2. V shed 5 bases and J 4 bases; nucleotides not matched to a gene: 4. There are 14 residues in the CDR3. Germline CDR1 SGHVS, CDR2 FNYEAQ. The CDR3 spells CASSGSGGVYEQYF. The DNA for the CDR3 is TGTGCCAGCAGCGGTAGCGGGGGGGTATACGAGCAGTACTTC. Full variable domain (outside the CDR3, taken from reference TRBV7-6 and TRBJ2-7): GAGVSQSPRYKVTKRGQDVALRCDPISGHVSLYWYRQALGQGPEFLTYFNYEAQQDKSGLPNDRFSAERPEGSISTLTIQRTEQRDSAMYRCASSGSGGVYEQYFGPGTRLTVT.

About this clonotype itself: A clone one base away is much larger, so this may be a read error. The gene calls are TRBV20-1 and TRBJ2-1; no reliable D call. Germline V gene data show CDR1 as DFQATT and CDR2 as SNEGSKA (reference sequence). Deletions cut 7 bases from V and 0 bases from J, with 7 bases between. This CDR3 comprises 12 residues. CDR3 sequence reads: CSVEFSYNEQFF. In nucleotides, the CDR3 is TGCAGTGTCGAGTTCTCCTACAATGAGCAGTTCTTC.

This clonotype showed up many times. The genes are TRBV7-9 and TRBJ1-2; unclear D gene. The CDR3 has 11 residues. Germline V CDR1 and CDR2: SEHNR, FQNEAQ (reference sequence). V dropped 3 bases and J dropped 6 bases, with 5 bases sitting between them. CDR3 bases: TGTGCCAGCAGCTTCTCTCATGGCTACACCTTC. This sequence encodes CASSFSHGYTF.

The sample holds many counts of this clonotype. This chain connects TRBV7-2 to TRBJ2-7; 10 bases are shared with TRBD2. V trimming: 8 bases; J trimming: 3 bases; junction bases outside the gene matches: 10. This CDR3 has 15 amino acids. The germline V gene encodes CDR1 SGHTA and CDR2 FQGNSA. The CDR3 DNA reads as TGTGCCAGCTCGCCTACTAGCGGGGCCCGCTACGAGCAGTACTTC. This codes for CASSPTSGARYEQYF.

At least ten counts were recorded for this clonotype. The chain recombines TRBV20-1 with TRBJ2-1; 10 bases fit TRBD2. Germline V lookup: CDR1 DFQATT, CDR2 SNEGSKA (reference sequence). The CDR3 has 15 residues. The junction had 6 bases not matched to a gene; V was cut back by 6 bases and J by 1 base. The CDR3 reads CSANQLAGSYNEQFF. As DNA, the CDR3 is TGCAGTGCCAACCAACTAGCGGGGTCCTACAATGAGCAGTTCTTC.

The chain combines TRBV3-1 with TRBJ1-2, with a tentative D call TRBD1 (5 bases). Germline V gene lookup returns CDR1 LGHDT and CDR2 YNNKEL (reference sequence). Trimming cost V 6 bases and J 4 bases, with 12 bases left between them. The CDR3 contains 13 residues. CDR3 DNA sequence: TGTGCCAGCAGGGGGCCATCGGGCTATGGCTACACCTTC. Residues: CASRGPSGYGYTF.

This clonotype was counted many times. The chain uses TRBV6-2 or TRBV6-3 and TRBJ2-7, with D possibly being TRBD1 (6 bases). With 1 base removed from V and 7 bases from J, the gap between germline ends came to 8 bases. From germline, CDR1 is MNHEY and CDR2 SVGEGT. The CDR3 runs 12 residues. The CDR3 is CASSYLQGEQYF. DNA of the CDR3: TGTGCCAGCAGTTACTTGCAGGGGGAGCAGTACTTC.

This clonotype appeared a few times. Germline and junction disagree at one end, which may indicate a read error. This chain links TRBV6-6 with TRBJ1-4, with D hard to call. There are 15 residues in the CDR3. Germline V gene lookup returns CDR1 MNHNY and CDR2 SVGAGI (reference sequence). CDR3 DNA sequence: TGTGCCTGCAGTTACTCAGGCAGGATTAATGAAAAACTGTTTTTT. The encoded protein is CACSYSGRINEKLFF.

In this sample, this clonotype turned up many times. The chain is built from TRBV10-2 and TRBJ2-1, with a possible D match to TRBD1 (5 bases). V lost 4 bases and J 8 bases, leaving 18 bases between the germline ends. The CDR3 is 15 amino acids. From germline, CDR1 is WSHSY and CDR2 SAAADI. CDR3: CASSVQPTGWDEQFF. In DNA form, the CDR3 reads TGCGCCAGCAGTGTGCAGCCTACAGGATGGGATGAGCAGTTCTTC.

A few counts support this clonotype. The chain uses TRBV4-1 and TRBJ1-4; TRBD1 matches 9 bases. With 11 bases clipped from V and 2 bases from J, the junction kept 18 bases outside the gene matches. The CDR3 has 18 amino acids. The germline CDR1 and CDR2 sequences are MGHRA and YSYEKL. The CDR3, as DNA: TGCGCCTCTAATGTTCTACCGGGACAGGGAGCGACTAATGAAAAACTGTTTTTT. Amino acids: CASNVLPGQGATNEKLFF.

This clonotype was counted many times. The rearrangement links TRBV7-9 to TRBJ2-3, with D tentatively TRBD1 (6 bases). The germline V and J ends were trimmed by 5 bases and 5 bases, with 20 bases remaining between them. The CDR3 sequence is 16 residues long. Germline V gene sequence: CDR1 SEHNR, CDR2 FQNEAQ (reference sequence). The CDR3 region is CASSQLQQGLRDTQYF. CDR3 nucleotide sequence: TGTGCCAGCAGCCAACTACAACAGGGATTGAGAGATACGCAGTATTTT.

This clonotype has a count of ten or more. The chain couples TRBV5-1 to TRBJ2-1, with 10 bases matching TRBD1. This CDR3 comprises 14 residues. V gave up 1 base and J gave up 9 bases; unmatched junction bases: 4. Germline V gene data show CDR1 as SGHRS and CDR2 as YFSETQ. As DNA, the CDR3 is TGCGCCAGCAGCTTGAGACAGGGGGCCGGTGAGCAGTTCTTC. Translating it yields CASSLRQGAGEQFF.